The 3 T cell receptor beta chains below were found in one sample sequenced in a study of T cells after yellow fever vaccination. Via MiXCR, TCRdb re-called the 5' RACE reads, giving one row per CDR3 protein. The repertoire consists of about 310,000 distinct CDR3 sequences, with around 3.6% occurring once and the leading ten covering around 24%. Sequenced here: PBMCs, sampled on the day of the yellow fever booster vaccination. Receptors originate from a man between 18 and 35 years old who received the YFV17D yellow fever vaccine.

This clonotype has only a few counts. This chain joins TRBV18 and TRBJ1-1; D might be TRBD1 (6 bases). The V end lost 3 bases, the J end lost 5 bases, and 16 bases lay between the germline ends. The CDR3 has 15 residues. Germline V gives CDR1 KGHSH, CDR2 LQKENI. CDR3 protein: CASSPREGVGTEAFF. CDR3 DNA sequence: TGTGCCAGCTCACCCCGAGAGGGGGTGGGGACTGAAGCTTTCTTT.

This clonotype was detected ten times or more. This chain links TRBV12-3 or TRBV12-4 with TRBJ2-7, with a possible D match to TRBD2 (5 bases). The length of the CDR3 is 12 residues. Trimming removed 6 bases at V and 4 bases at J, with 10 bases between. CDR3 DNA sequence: TGTGCCAGCAGCTTGGCGGGTTACGAGCAGTACTTC. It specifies CASSLAGYEQYF.

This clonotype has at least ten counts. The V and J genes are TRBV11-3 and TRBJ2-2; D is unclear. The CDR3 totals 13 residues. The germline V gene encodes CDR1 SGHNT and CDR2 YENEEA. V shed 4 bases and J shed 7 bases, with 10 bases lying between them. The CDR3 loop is CASSYGGSGELFF. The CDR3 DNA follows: TGTGCCAGCAGCTATGGCGGTAGCGGGGAGCTGTTTTTT.